The rows below give T cell receptor beta chains drawn from one sample of a study of control samples from healthy donors and cancer patients. The repertoire was sequenced with immunoSEQ multiplex PCR; TCRdb's copy has only in-frame clones and lacks some. The sample has roughly 130,000 clones; around 93% are singletons. The sample consisted of blood. The receptor set was obtained from a man between 18 and 29 years old in good health. The CDR3 runs from the conserved cysteine through the conserved F or W. The D gene is left open where the match is weak. Rows give clone size only sometimes, using once, few, many, or a class for an expanded clone.

CDR3aa,CDR3nt,abundance,d_gene,v_gene,j_gene
CASSLDGSTEAFF,TGTGCCAGCAGCCTGGACGGTAGCACTGAAGCTTTCTTT,-,-,TRBV6-5,TRBJ1-1
CASSPRGSYEQYF,TGTGCCAGCAGCCCCAGGGGCTCCTACGAGCAGTACTTC,-,-,TRBV9,TRBJ2-7
CASSQEPGDQPQHF,TGCGCCAGCAGCCAAGAACCGGGGGATCAGCCCCAGCATTTT,few,-,TRBV4-1,TRBJ1-5
CASSYLARRGTGELFF,TGTGCCAGCAGTTACCTGGCCCGTCGGGGCACCGGGGAGCTGTTTTTT,-,-,TRBV6-5,TRBJ2-2
CASSLTWNTEAFF,TGTGCCAGCAGCTTAACATGGAACACTGAAGCTTTCTTT,-,-,TRBV7-8,TRBJ1-1
CASSWGLTGGEAFF,TGTGCCAGCAGCTGGGGACTGACAGGGGGCGAAGCTTTCTTT,-,TRBD1,TRBV5-4,TRBJ1-1
CASSQGGGGEQYF,TGCGCCAGCAGCCAAGGGGGCGGGGGAGAGCAGTACTTC,-,TRBD2,TRBV4-1,TRBJ2-7
CSATYNEQFF,TGCAGCGCTACGTACAATGAGCAGTTCTTC,-,-,TRBV29-1,TRBJ2-1
CASSFPGGDPGNTIYF,TGTGCCAGCAGTTTTCCTGGGGGCGACCCTGGAAACACCATATATTTT,few,-,TRBV6-6,TRBJ1-3
CASSFDRLDQPQHF,TGTGCCAGCAGCTTTGACCGTTTGGATCAGCCCCAGCATTTT,-,-,TRBV7-2,TRBJ1-5
CASKGGSSSGNTIYF,TGTGCCAGCAAGGGCGGGAGTAGCTCTGGAAACACCATATATTTT,-,-,TRBV25-1,TRBJ1-3
CASSGQFYGYTF,TGCGCCAGCAGTGGACAGTTCTATGGCTACACCTTC,-,-,TRBV5-1,TRBJ1-2
CASSQDLGTPYYEQYF,TGTGCCAGCAGCCAAGATCTAGGGACACCTTACTACGAGCAGTACTTC,-,-,TRBV3-1/TRBV3-2,TRBJ2-7
CASSVGQGVSYEQYF,TGTGCCAGCAGCGTAGGACAGGGGGTCTCCTACGAGCAGTACTTC,-,TRBD1,TRBV9,TRBJ2-7
CASSMLGTGELFF,TGTGCCAGTAGTATGCTTGGAACCGGGGAGCTGTTTTTT,-,-,TRBV19,TRBJ2-2
CASSPDGQGGGTDTQYF,TGTGCCAGCAGCCCCGACGGACAGGGAGGGGGCACAGATACGCAGTATTTT,few,-,TRBV9,TRBJ2-3
CASSRLPGMGEKLFF,TGTGCCAGCAGTCGTTTACCCGGGATGGGTGAAAAACTGTTTTTT,once,-,TRBV6-5,TRBJ1-4
CASSFRLAGGVYEQYF,TGCGCCAGCAGCTTCCGACTAGCGGGGGGTGTTTACGAGCAGTACTTC,-,TRBD2,TRBV4-1,TRBJ2-7
CASSGGGPNTGELFF,TGTGCCAGCAGCGGCGGGGGGCCGAACACCGGGGAGCTGTTTTTT,-,TRBD2,TRBV27,TRBJ2-2
CSLGTGQPYSNQPQHF,TGCAGCCTCGGGACCGGCCAACCTTATAGCAATCAGCCCCAGCATTTT,-,-,TRBV29-1,TRBJ1-5
CASSGLPEELFF,TGTGCCAGCTCAGGGCTCCCTGAGGAGCTGTTTTTT,-,-,TRBV18,TRBJ2-2
CASSELRGVGNQPQHF,TGTGCCAGCAGTGAACTCAGGGGGGTAGGCAATCAGCCCCAGCATTTT,-,TRBD1,TRBV6-1,TRBJ1-5
CATSRDLGRGNTIYF,TGTGCCACCAGCAGAGATTTGGGCAGGGGAAACACCATATATTTT,-,-,TRBV15,TRBJ1-3
CASSLVQGETQYF,TGTGCCAGCAGTTTGGTTCAGGGGGAAACGCAGTATTTT,-,TRBD1,TRBV12-3/TRBV12-4,TRBJ2-3
CASSFNPVGDTQYF,TGTGCCAGCAGCTTTAACCCGGTTGGGGATACGCAGTATTTT,-,-,TRBV7-8,TRBJ2-3
CSVERQLYEQFF,TGCAGCGTTGAGCGGCAGCTTTATGAGCAGTTCTTC,-,-,TRBV29-1,TRBJ2-1
CASSLDGGPYNEQFF,TGCGCCAGCAGCTTGGATGGGGGCCCCTACAATGAGCAGTTCTTC,-,-,TRBV5-1,TRBJ2-1
CASSLRSGGLYQETQYF,TGTGCCAGCAGCCTGAGAAGCGGGGGCCTGTACCAAGAGACCCAGTACTTC,-,TRBD2,TRBV9,TRBJ2-5
CASSLGGALLGEKLFF,TGTGCCAGCAGCTTAGGGGGAGCGCTACTAGGGGAAAAACTGTTTTTT,-,-,TRBV11-2,TRBJ1-4
CASSMVSGPQYF,TGTGCCAGTAGTATGGTGTCAGGACCCCAGTACTTC,once,-,TRBV19,TRBJ2-5
CASSTGLAGALYNEQFF,TGTGCCAGCAGCACCGGACTAGCGGGGGCCCTTTACAATGAGCAGTTCTTC,-,TRBD2,TRBV7-9,TRBJ2-1
CSVVGTKYGYTF,TGCAGCGTTGTTGGGACAAAGTATGGCTACACCTTC,-,-,TRBV29-1,TRBJ1-2
CASRLSGGGGVEQFF,TGTGCCAGCAGATTGTCGGGGGGCGGGGGAGTCGAGCAGTTCTTC,-,-,TRBV6-5,TRBJ2-1
CASSYGQGMDEQYF,TGTGCCAGCAGTTACGGACAGGGGATGGACGAGCAGTACTTC,-,TRBD1,TRBV6-6,TRBJ2-7
CASSQDRPPLHF,TGTGCCAGCAGCCAAGATCGTCCACCCCTCCACTTT,-,-,TRBV3-1/TRBV3-2,TRBJ1-6
CASILRGLMNTEAFF,TGTGCCAGCATCCTCAGGGGGTTGATGAACACTGAAGCTTTCTTT,-,TRBD1,TRBV6-5,TRBJ1-1
CASSESVGSSYEQYF,TGTGCCAGCAGTGAATCAGTGGGGAGCTCCTACGAGCAGTACTTC,-,-,TRBV6-1,TRBJ2-7
CASSDWRNEKLFF,TGCGCCAGCAGTGACTGGAGAAATGAAAAACTGTTTTTT,-,-,TRBV10-1,TRBJ1-4
CSARGASEAFF,TGCAGTGCTAGGGGGGCGTCTGAAGCTTTCTTT,-,-,TRBV20-1,TRBJ1-1
CASSSSWVSYYEQYF,TGTGCCAGTAGTAGTTCCTGGGTCTCCTACTACGAGCAGTACTTC,-,-,TRBV19,TRBJ2-7